This T cell receptor (beta chain) was obtained from a study of cytomegalovirus exposure and HLA in healthy donors. Germline CDR1 is SQVTM and CDR2 is ANQGSEA. With 3 bases removed from V and 5 bases from J, the gap between germline ends came to 12 bases. CDR3 length equals 13 residues. Use of 60 Vbeta and 13 Jbeta primers characterized the PCR. The method was immunoSEQ multiplex PCR; TCRdb's version includes in-frame clones alone and lacks a portion of them. This sample has about 150,000 clones, with approximately 80% found just once. The J gene is TRBJ2-3, the V gene TRBV29-1; no reliable D call. This TCR was sampled from a man younger than 45 in good health and CMV-seropositive. Sequencing input: PBMCs. For the CDR3, the DNA is TGCAGCGTTGACCTCTCCAAGCGAGATACGCAGTATTTT. Translated, it gives CSVDLSKRDTQYF.